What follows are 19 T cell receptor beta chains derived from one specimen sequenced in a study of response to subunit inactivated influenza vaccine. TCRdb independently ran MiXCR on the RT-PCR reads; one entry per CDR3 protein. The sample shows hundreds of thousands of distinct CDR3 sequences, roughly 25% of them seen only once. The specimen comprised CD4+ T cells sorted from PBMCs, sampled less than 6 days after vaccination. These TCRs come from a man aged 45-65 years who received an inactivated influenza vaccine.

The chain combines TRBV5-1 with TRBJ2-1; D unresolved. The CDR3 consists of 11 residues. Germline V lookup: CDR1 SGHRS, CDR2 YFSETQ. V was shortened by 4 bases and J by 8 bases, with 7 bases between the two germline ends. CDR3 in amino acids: CASSRIDEQFF. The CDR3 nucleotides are TGCGCCAGCAGCCGAATAGATGAGCAGTTCTTC.

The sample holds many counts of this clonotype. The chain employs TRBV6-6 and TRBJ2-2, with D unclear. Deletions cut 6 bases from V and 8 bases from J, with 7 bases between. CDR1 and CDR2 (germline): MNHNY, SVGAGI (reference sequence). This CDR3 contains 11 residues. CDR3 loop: CASRKEGELFF. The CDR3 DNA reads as TGTGCCAGCAGGAAGGAGGGGGAGCTGTTTTTT.

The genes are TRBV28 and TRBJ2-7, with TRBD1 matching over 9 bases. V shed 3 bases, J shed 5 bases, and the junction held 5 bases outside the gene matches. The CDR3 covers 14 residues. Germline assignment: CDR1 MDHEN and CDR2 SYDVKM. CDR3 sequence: CASSLGTGRNEQYF. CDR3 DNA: TGTGCCAGCAGTTTGGGGACAGGGAGAAACGAGCAGTACTTC. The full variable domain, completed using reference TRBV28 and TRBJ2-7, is DVKVTQSSRYLVKRTGEKVFLECVQDMDHENMFWYRQDPGLGLRLIYFSYDVKMKEKGDIPEGYSVSREKKERFSLILESASTNQTSMYLCASSLGTGRNEQYFGPGTRLTVT.

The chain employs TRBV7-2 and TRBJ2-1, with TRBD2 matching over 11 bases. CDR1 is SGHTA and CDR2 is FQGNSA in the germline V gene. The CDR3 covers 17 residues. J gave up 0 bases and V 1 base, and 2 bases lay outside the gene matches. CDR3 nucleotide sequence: TGTGCCAGCAGCTTAGTGGGGACTAGCGGCTCCTACAATGAGCAGTTCTTC. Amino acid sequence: CASSLVGTSGSYNEQFF.

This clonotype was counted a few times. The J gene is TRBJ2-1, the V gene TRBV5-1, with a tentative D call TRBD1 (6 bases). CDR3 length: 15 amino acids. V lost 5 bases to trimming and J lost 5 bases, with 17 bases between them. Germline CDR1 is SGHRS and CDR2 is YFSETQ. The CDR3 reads CASRTIPGQDNEQFF. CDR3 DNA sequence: TGCGCCAGCAGGACCATACCGGGACAAGACAATGAGCAGTTCTTC.

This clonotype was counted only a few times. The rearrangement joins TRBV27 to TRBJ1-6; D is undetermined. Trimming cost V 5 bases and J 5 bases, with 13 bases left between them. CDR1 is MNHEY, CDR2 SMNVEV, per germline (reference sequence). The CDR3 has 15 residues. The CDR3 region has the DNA TGTGCCAGCAGTAACTACCGGAAACATAATTCACCCCTCCACTTT. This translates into CASSNYRKHNSPLHF.

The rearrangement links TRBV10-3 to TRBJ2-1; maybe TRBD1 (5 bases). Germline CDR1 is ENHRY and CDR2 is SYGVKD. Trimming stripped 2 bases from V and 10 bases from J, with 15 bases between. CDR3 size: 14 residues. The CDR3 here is CAISERQGMGEQFF. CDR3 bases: TGTGCCATCAGTGAGCGGCAGGGAATGGGCGAGCAGTTCTTC.

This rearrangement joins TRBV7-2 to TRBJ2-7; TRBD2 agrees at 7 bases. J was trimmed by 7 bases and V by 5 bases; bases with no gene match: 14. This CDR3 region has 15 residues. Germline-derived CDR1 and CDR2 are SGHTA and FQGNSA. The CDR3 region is CASSPSLRSSGEQYF. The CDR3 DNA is TGTGCCAGCAGCCCGTCCCTTCGGAGTAGCGGGGAGCAGTACTTC.

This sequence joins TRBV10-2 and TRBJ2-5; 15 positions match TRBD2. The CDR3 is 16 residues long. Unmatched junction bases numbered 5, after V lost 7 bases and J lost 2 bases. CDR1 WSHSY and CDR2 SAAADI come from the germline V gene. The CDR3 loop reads CASTEGLAGGQETQYF. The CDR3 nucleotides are TGCGCCAGCACCGAGGGACTAGCGGGGGGTCAAGAGACCCAGTACTTC.

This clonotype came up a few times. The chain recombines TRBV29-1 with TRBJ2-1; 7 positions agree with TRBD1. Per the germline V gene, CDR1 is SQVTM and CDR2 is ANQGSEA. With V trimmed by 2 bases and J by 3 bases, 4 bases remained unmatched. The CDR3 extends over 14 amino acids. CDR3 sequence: CSVETGANYNEQFF. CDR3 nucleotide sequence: TGCAGCGTTGAAACAGGGGCTAACTACAATGAGCAGTTCTTC.

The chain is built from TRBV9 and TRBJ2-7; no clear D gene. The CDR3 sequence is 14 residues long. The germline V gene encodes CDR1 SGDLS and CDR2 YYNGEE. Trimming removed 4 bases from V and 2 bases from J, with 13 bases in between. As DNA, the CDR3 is TGTGCCAGCAGCCAGACGCAGGCACCCTACGAGCAGTACTTC. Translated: CASSQTQAPYEQYF.

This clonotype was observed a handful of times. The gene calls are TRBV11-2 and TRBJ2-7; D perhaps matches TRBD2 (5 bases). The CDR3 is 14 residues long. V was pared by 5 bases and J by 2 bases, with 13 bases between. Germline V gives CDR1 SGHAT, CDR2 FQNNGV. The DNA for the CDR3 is TGTGCCAGCAGCACCGCGGGCCCCCCCTACGAGCAGTACTTC. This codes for CASSTAGPPYEQYF.

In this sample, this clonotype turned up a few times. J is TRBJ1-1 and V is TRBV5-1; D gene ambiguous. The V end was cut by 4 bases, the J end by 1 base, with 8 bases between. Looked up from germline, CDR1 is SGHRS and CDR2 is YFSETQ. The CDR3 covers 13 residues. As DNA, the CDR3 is TGCGCCAGCAGCCGAGATCAGAACACTGAAGCTTTCTTT. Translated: CASSRDQNTEAFF. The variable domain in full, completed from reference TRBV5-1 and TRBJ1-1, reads KAGVTQTPRYLIKTRGQQVTLSCSPISGHRSVSWYQQTPGQGLQFLFEYFSETQRNKGNFPGRFSGRQFSNSRSEMNVSTLELGDSALYLCASSRDQNTEAFFGQGTRLTVV.

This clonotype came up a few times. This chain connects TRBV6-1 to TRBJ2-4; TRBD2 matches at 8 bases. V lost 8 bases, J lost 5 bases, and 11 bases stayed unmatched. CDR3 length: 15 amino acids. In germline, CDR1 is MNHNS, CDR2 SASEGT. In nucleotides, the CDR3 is TGTGCCAGCCTCAACATGGGACTAGAGGAAAACATTCAGTACTTC. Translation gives CASLNMGLEENIQYF.

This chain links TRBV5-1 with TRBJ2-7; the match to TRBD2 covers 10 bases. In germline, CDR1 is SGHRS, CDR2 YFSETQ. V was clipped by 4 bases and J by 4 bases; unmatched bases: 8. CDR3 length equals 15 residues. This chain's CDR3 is CASSPDLAGVYEQYF. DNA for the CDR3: TGCGCCAGCAGCCCCGATCTAGCGGGAGTTTACGAGCAGTACTTC.

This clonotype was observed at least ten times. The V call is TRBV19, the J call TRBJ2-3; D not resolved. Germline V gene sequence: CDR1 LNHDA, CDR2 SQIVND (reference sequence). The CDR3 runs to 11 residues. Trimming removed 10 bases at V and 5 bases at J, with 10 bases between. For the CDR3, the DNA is TGTGCCACGCAGGACCGAGATACGCAGTATTTT. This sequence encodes CATQDRDTQYF.

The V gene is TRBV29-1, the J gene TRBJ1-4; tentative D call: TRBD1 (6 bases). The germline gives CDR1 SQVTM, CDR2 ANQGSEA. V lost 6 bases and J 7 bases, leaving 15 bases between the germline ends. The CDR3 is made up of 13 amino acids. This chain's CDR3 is CSVTTGSAEKLFF. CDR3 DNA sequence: TGCAGCGTGACAACAGGGAGCGCTGAAAAACTGTTTTTT.

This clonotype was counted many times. The CDR3 loop is CASSAAIFEGGISYNEQFF. CDR3 bases: TGTGCCAGCAGCGCGGCTATATTTGAGGGGGGGATTTCCTACAATGAGCAGTTCTTC. The rearrangement joins TRBV9 to TRBJ2-1; tentative D call: TRBD2 (7 bases). Germline loops: CDR1 SGDLS, CDR2 YYNGEE. The germline V and J ends were trimmed by 3 bases and 1 base, with 23 bases remaining between them. This CDR3 region has 19 residues.

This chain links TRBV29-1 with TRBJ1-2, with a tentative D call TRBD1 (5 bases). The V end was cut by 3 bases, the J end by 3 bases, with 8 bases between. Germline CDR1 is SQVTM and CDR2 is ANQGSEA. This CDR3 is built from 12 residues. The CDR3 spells CSVDDRHYGYTF. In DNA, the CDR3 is TGCAGCGTTGACGACAGACACTATGGCTACACCTTC.